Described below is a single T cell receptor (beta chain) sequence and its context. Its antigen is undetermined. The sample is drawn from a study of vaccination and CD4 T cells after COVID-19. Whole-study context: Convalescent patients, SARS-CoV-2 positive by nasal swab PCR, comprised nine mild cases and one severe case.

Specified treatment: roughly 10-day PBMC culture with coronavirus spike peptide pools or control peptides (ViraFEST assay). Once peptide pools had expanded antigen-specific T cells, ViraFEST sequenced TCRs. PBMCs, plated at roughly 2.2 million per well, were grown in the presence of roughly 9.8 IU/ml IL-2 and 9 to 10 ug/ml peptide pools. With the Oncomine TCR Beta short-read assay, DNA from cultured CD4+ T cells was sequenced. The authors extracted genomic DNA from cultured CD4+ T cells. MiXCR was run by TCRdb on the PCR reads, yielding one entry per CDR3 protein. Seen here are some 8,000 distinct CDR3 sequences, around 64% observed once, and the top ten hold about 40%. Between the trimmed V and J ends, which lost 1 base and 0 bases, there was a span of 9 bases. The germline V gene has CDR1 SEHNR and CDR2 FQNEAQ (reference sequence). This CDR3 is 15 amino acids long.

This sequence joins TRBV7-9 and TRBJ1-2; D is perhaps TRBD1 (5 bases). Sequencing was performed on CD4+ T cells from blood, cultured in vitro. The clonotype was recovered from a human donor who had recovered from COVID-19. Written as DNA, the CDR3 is TGTGCCAGCAGCTTAGATCAGGGAGCTAACTATGGCTACACCTTC. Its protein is CASSLDQGANYGYTF. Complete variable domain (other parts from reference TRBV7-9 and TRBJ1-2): DTGVSQNPRHKITKRGQNVTFRCDPISEHNRLYWYRQTLGQGPEFLTYFQNEAQLEKSRLLSDRFSAERPKGSFSTLEIQRTEQGDSAMYLCASSLDQGANYGYTFGSGTRLTVV.